This T cell receptor (beta chain) was recovered during a study of T cell changes during pregnancy in multiple sclerosis. Germline CDR1 reads KGHSH; CDR2 reads LQKENI. The CDR3 is made up of 14 amino acids. Trimming stripped 6 bases from V and 5 bases from J, with 16 bases between. This clone is a singleton in its sample. Libraries were prepared by immunoSEQ multiplex PCR; TCRdb keeps only in-frame clonotypes and omits some of them. The sample holds about 72,000 clones, 80% to 95% seen once. Material: peripheral blood, obtained in the first trimester of pregnancy. The rearrangement joins TRBV18 to TRBJ1-1; no firm D call. The receptor's source is a female donor in good health, enrolled as a control in a pregnancy study. The CDR3 region is CASSPVAGTTEAFF. CDR3 in DNA: TGTGCCAGCTCCCCAGTGGCAGGCACGACTGAAGCTTTCTTT.